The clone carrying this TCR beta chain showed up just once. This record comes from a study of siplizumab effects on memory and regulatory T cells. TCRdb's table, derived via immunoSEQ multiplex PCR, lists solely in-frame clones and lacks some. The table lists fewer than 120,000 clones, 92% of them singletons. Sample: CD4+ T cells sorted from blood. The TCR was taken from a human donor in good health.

CDR3 amino acids: CASSPRAQETQYF. In nucleotides, the CDR3 is TGTGCCAGCAGCCCCCGGGCCCAAGAGACCCAGTACTTC. This chain uses TRBV9 with TRBJ2-5; the D is unclear. The length of the CDR3 is 13 residues. V shed 4 bases and J shed 1 base, with 8 bases lying between them. CDR1 SGDLS and CDR2 YYNGEE come from the germline V gene.